This T cell receptor (beta chain) is drawn from a study of T cells after somatic rescue of genetic block. V dropped 4 bases and J dropped 4 bases, with 17 bases sitting between them. CDR1 and CDR2 (germline): MNHEY, SMNVEV (reference sequence). This CDR3 is built from 16 residues. Sequenced by immunoSEQ multiplex PCR; TCRdb stores in-frame clones only, minus some. The sample lists 10,000 to 15,000 clones, over 60% occurring once. This clone was detected a few times. This chain links TRBV27 with TRBJ1-5; D call uncertain. The specimen was peripheral blood mononuclear cells (PBMCs). This receptor was obtained from a boy between 5 and 17 years old. Written as DNA, the CDR3 is TGTGCCAGCAGTTCGGTCAGCCAAGCCTTTAATCAGCCCCAGCATTTT. As protein: CASSSVSQAFNQPQHF.